This T cell receptor beta chain stems from a study of blood T cells in healthy people across ages. Trimming removed 3 bases at V and 4 bases at J, with 16 bases between. Germline lookup yields CDR1 KGHDR and CDR2 SFDVKD. The CDR3 consists of 16 residues. Study-wide points: Long-lived and aged donors differed, with more naive CD4+ cells and higher diversity in the long-lived. Unknown CMV status may confound age-related changes in expanded clones.

A remark on this clonotype: The target antigen is unknown.

A second about 7 to 12 cycle PCR used barcoded and J-beta primers. All samples gave at least 3 million CDR3-containing paired-end reads. MiXCR was run by TCRdb on the 5' RACE reads, yielding one entry per CDR3 protein. The data contain some 1.8 million distinct CDR3 sequences, about two fifths of them singletons. The clonotype was recovered from a human donor in good health. The V call is TRBV24-1, the J call TRBJ2-3, with D tentatively TRBD1 or TRBD2 (5 bases each). The sequenced material came from blood. CDR3 nucleotide sequence: TGTGCCACCAGTGATCCCGGGACCACCAGTTCAGATACGCAGTATTTT. Its translation: CATSDPGTTSSDTQYF.